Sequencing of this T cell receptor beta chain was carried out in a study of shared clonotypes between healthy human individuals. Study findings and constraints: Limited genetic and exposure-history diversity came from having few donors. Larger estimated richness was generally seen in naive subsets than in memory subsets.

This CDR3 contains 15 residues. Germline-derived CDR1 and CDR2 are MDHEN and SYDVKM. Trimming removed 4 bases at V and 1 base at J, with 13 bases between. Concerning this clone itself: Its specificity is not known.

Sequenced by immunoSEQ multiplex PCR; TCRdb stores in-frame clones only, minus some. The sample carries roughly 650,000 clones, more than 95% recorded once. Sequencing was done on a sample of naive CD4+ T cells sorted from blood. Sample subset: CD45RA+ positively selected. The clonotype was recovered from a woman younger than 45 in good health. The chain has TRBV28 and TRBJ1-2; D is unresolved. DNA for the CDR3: TGTGCCAGCAGTTCCCCGGGCGAGAATAACTATGGCTACACCTTC. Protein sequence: CASSSPGENNYGYTF.